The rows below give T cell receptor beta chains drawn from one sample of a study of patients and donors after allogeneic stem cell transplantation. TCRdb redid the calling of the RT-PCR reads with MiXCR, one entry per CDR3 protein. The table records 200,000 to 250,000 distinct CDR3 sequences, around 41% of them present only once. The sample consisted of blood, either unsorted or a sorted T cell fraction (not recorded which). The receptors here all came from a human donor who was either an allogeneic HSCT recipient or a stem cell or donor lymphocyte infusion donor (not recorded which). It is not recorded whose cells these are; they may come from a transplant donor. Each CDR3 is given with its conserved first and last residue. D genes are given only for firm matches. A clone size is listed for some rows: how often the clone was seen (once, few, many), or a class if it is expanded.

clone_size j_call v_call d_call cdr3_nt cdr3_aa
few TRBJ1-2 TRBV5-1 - TGCGCCAGCAGCTTGGGGGCAGGGGCACCTTATGGCTACACCTTC CASSLGAGAPYGYTF
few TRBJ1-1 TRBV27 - TGTGCCAGCAGCCGATCCGCCTACACTGAAGCTTTCTTT CASSRSAYTEAFF
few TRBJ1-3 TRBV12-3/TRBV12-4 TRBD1 TGTGCCAGCAGTTGGACAGGGGCGCGAGGAAACACCATATATTTT CASSWTGARGNTIYF
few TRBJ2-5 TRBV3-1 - TGTGCCAGCAGCCAAGAGGGGGAGACCCAGTACTTC CASSQEGETQYF
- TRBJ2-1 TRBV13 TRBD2 TGTGCCAGCAGCTTAGGTCCACTAGCGGGGGGCTTTGAGCAGTTCTTC CASSLGPLAGGFEQFF
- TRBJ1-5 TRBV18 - TGTGCCAGCTCACGCGGTTATAGCAATCAGCCCCAGCATTTT CASSRGYSNQPQHF
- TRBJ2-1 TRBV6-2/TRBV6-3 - TGTGCCAGCAGTTACTCGAGGGACGGGGACAATGAGCAGTTCTTC CASSYSRDGDNEQFF
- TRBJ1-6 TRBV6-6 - TGTGCCAGCAGTCTAGACGGCTTGTTTTCACCCCTCCACTTT CASSLDGLFSPLHF
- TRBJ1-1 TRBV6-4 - TGTGCCAGCAGTGACATTAAGGGGAAGAACACTGAAGCTTTCTTT CASSDIKGKNTEAFF
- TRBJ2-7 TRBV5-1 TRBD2 TGCGCCAGCAGCCATGGGACTAGCGGGGAAGAGCAGTACTTC CASSHGTSGEEQYF
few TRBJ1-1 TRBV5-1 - TGCGCCAGCAGCTCCCAGCCCATGAACACTGAAGCTTTCTTT CASSSQPMNTEAFF
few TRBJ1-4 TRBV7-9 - TGTGCCAGCAGCTCACACACCTGGGCCGAAAATGAAAAACTGTTTTTT CASSSHTWAENEKLFF
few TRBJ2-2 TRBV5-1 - TGCGCCAGCTTTTCTAATCCCGGGACAACCAACACCGGGGAGCTGTTTTTT CASFSNPGTTNTGELFF
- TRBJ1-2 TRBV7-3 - TGTGCCAGCAGCTTAAATCCTTTGACTGGGGTTAACTATGGCTACACCTTC CASSLNPLTGVNYGYTF
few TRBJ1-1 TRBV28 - TGTGCCAGCAACCTCCTAGGGGGGGTGAACACTGAAGCTTTCTTT CASNLLGGVNTEAFF
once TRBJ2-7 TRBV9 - TGTGCCAGCAGCTGGAGACAGGACCACGAGCAGTACTTC CASSWRQDHEQYF
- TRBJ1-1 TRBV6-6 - TGTGCCAGCAGTTACCGACCCCAACGGGCTTTCTTT CASSYRPQRAFF
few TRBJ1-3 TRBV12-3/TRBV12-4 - TGTGCCAGCTGTGGGGGGGGCAGCTCTGGAAACACCATATATTTT CASCGGGSSGNTIYF
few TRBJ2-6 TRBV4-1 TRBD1 TGCGCCAGCAGCCAAGGACAGGGTTTCTCTGGGGCCAACGTCCTGACTTTC CASSQGQGFSGANVLTF
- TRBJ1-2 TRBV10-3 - TGTGCCATCAAAGCAGGGGTCGATTCTAACTATGGCTACACCTTC CAIKAGVDSNYGYTF
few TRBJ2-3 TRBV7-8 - TGTGCCAGCAGCTTAGCGGACGTGGGTACAGATACGCAGTATTTT CASSLADVGTDTQYF
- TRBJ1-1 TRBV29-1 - TGCAGCGTTGTCGGGGCCTTGAACACTGAAGCTTTCTTT CSVVGALNTEAFF
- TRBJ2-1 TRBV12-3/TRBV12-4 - TGTGCCAGCAGCCTCCTAGGTTCGCCGGGACCTTACAATGAGCAGTTCTTC CASSLLGSPGPYNEQFF
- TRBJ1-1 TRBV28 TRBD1 TGTGCCAGCAGTATACAGGGGGCGCGTGAAGCTTTCTTT CASSIQGAREAFF
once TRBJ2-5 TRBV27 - TGTGCCAGCAGCGTACAGGGAAGGGGGACCCAGTACTTC CASSVQGRGTQYF
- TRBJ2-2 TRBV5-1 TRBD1 TGCGCCAGCAGCTATCCGGGACAGGGTAAATACTCGAACACCGGGGAGCTGTTTTTT CASSYPGQGKYSNTGELFF
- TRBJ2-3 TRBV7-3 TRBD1 TGTGCCAGCAGCGCCCAGACAGGGGGGGATACGCAGTATTTT CASSAQTGGDTQYF
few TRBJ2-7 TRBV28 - TGTGCCAGCAGTTCTGACACGGCTATCTACGAGCAGTACTTC CASSSDTAIYEQYF
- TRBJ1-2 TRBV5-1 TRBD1 TGCGCCAGCAGCACCGGGACAGGGCTACGCTATGGCTACACCTTC CASSTGTGLRYGYTF
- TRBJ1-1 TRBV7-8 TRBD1 TGTGCCAGCAGCTTCAGCCACAGGGGGCGCCACTCTGAAGCTTTCTTT CASSFSHRGRHSEAFF
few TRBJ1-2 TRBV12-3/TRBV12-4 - TGTGCCACTCGGCTGAACTATGGCTACACCTTC CATRLNYGYTF
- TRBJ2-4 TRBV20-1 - TGCAGTGCTGGATTTTTAGGGATAGCCAAAAACATTCAGTACTTC CSAGFLGIAKNIQYF
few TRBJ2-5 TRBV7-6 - TGTGCCAGCAGCCCATACTGGTCTCAGAATAGGGAGACCCAGTACTTC CASSPYWSQNRETQYF
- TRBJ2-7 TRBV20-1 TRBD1 TGCAGTGCTAGAGATCCGGGACAGGGAACACACACACAGTACTTC CSARDPGQGTHTQYF
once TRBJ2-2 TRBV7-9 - TGTGCCAGCAGCTCCTGGGACCGATCGAACACCGGGGAGCTGTTTTTT CASSSWDRSNTGELFF
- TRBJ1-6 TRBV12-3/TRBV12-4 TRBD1 TGTGCCAGCAGTTTGAGGACAGGCTATAATTCACCCCTCCACTTT CASSLRTGYNSPLHF
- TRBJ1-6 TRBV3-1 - TGTGCCAGCAGCCAAGCGGGACATAATAATTCACCCCTCCACTTT CASSQAGHNNSPLHF
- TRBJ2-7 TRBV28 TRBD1 TGTGCCAGCAGTCGGAGAGAGGGACAGGGAGTACTCGAGCAGTACTTC CASSRREGQGVLEQYF
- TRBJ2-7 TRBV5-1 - TGCGCCAGCAGCTTGGACCCAGTCTCCTACGAGCAGTACTTC CASSLDPVSYEQYF
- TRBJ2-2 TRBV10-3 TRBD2 TGTGCCATCAGGCTGGGACTAGACGCCGGGGAGCTGTTTTTT CAIRLGLDAGELFF
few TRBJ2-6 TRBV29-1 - TGCAGCGCTGGGTCTGGGGCCAACGTCCTGACTTTC CSAGSGANVLTF
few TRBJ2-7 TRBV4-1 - TGCGCCAGCAGCCTACGGACGGTGGCCTACGAGCAGTACTTC CASSLRTVAYEQYF
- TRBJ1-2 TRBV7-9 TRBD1 TGTGCCAGCAGCATGGGACAGGCTTATGGCTACACCTTC CASSMGQAYGYTF
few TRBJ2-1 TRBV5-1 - TGCGCCAGCAGCTCAAGGGGTACCTACAATGAGCAGTTCTTC CASSSRGTYNEQFF
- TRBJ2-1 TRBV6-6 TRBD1 TGTGCCAGCACTTTGGGACAGAAATACAATGAGCAGTTCTTC CASTLGQKYNEQFF
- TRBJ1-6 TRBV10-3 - TGTGCCACCAATAAGGGAGGAGGACCTCACCCCCTCCACTTT CATNKGGGPHPLHF
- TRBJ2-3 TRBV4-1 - TGCGCCAGCAGCCAAGGAGCAGGGGGGGCAGATACGCAGTATTTT CASSQGAGGADTQYF
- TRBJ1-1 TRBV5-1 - TGCGCCAGCAGCTTGTTTGGGGACAAAGTGAACACTGAAGCTTTCTTT CASSLFGDKVNTEAFF
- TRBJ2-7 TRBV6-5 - TGTGCCAGCAGCCTATCGGGAAAACCCTACGAGCAGTACTTC CASSLSGKPYEQYF
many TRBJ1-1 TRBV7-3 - TGTGCCAGCAGCTTGGAGAGGAACACTGAAGCTTTCTTT CASSLERNTEAFF
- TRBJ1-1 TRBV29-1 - TGCAGCGTTGACGCCTACAGGCTGATGAACACTGAAGCTTTCTTT CSVDAYRLMNTEAFF
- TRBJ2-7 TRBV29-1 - TGCAGCGTGGGGACTCTCTCCTACGAGCAGTACTTC CSVGTLSYEQYF
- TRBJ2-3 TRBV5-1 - TGCGCCAGCAGCTTCGTGACTAGGTCGGATACGCAGTATTTT CASSFVTRSDTQYF
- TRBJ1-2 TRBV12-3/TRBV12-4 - TGTGCCAGCAGTTTTACCTCCAGAGCCTATGGCTACACCTTC CASSFTSRAYGYTF
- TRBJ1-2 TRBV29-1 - TGCAGCGTTGGAACCACTACCTATGGCTACACCTTC CSVGTTTYGYTF
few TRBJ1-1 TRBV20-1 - TGCAGTGCTAGCGTCCGGGAGAACACTGAAGCTTTCTTT CSASVRENTEAFF